This T cell receptor (beta chain) is from a study of STAT5B mutations in CD4+ large granular lymphocyte leukemia. Depending on availability, patient cells were bead-separated fractions or unselected PBMC. CDR1 SGHNT and CDR2 YENEEA come from the germline V gene. This CDR3 region has 15 residues. Trimming took off 1 base at V and 3 bases at J, with 9 bases between the two ends. Here immunoSEQ multiplex PCR was the method, and the copy in TCRdb shows in-frame clones only, minus some. The top ten hold approximately 95% of the sample, which has 550 to 600 clones, around 63% seen once. The sequenced sample consisted of PBMCs. The V and J genes are TRBV11-3 and TRBJ2-2, with D perhaps TRBD2 (5 bases). The sequence came from an elderly woman with CD4+ T-cell large granular lymphocyte leukemia. CDR3 DNA sequence: TGTGCCAGCAGCTTAGTAGGAGCGGACACCGGGGAGCTGTTTTTT. This encodes CASSLVGADTGELFF.